This T cell receptor beta chain came from a study of siplizumab effects on memory and regulatory T cells (dated 2019 in TCRdb). In terms of the full investigation: The study looked at the effect of siplizumab, an anti-CD2 antibody, on alloreactive T-cell subsets in allogeneic mixed lymphocyte reactions made from human PBMCs.

Library preparation was by the immunoSEQ multiplex PCR assay. About 10^5 TCR templates per sample were assayed by the deep sequencing platform. Genomic DNA extracted from sorted T cells was used for TCRbeta CDR3 sequencing. In the original analysis: The R programming language was used for clonal analysis of the TCRbeta CDR3 data. Alloreactive CD4+ and CD8+ clones were identified by comparing unstimulated samples to CFSE-low samples taken after the reaction. Regulatory or non-regulatory origin was assigned to alloreactive CD4+ clones by matching of sequences to sorted unstimulated Treg and non-Treg repertoires. TCRdb obtained this table from immuneACCESS and retained in-frame rearrangements with V and J assigned. These tables miss some clones; where compared with another copy, unresolved V genes account for less than half of the shortfall, and the remainder is unexplained. V and J calls and clone size are copied from that table; D and trimming were computed from the DNA. The sample table shows 110,000 or so clones, and 85% to 95% are seen once. The ten most abundant clones make up roughly 0.16% of the sample.

CDR1 and CDR2 are read off the germline V gene (reference sequence) as LNHDA and SQIVND. Taken from cysteine to phenylalanine, the CDR3 has 10 residues. Of all the DNA, just the CDR3 is kept, 30 bases in frame from base 1. The junction carries 13 bases between V and J, which are trimmed by 7 bases and 15 bases respectively. Broad study findings and their caveats: Unstimulated naive T cells appeared to be more diverse than memory T cells, and naive cells seemed to make a substantial contribution to the alloresponse. Because sequences at frequencies below about 10^-5 were poorly captured, only a minor fraction of alloreactive clones could be mapped back to unstimulated subsets. Roughly 75-95% of proliferating CD4+ or CD8+ clones could not be assigned a naive or memory phenotype. Among mappable alloreactive CD4+ clones, the Treg-derived fraction averaged nearly 70% with siplizumab versus around 29% in control reactions. The suppressive function of proliferating Tregs from siplizumab cultures was not functionally confirmed. The cumulative frequency of alloreactive sequences that could be traced back to unstimulated CD4+ memory T cells was significantly reduced by siplizumab.

TCRbeta CDR3 sequencing was performed on sorted unstimulated T cells and on proliferating T cells recovered from mixed lymphocyte reactions. Fresh whole blood from ten HLA-typed healthy donors served as the source for isolating PBMCs. To map where alloreactive clones came from, unstimulated CD4+ non-regulatory T cells were FACS-sorted. Turning to this clone: No antigen is known for it. No base qualities exist here, and no much larger clone lies one base off it.

The chain joins TRBV19 to TRBJ1-5; confidence is insufficient to name the D gene. What was sequenced was non-Treg CD4+ T cells sorted from blood. Taken with the paper, the label for cell subset or site translates to: FACS-sorted unstimulated CD4+ non-regulatory T cells. This TCR derives from a human donor in good health. The DNA reads as follows: TGTGCCAGTAAGTTGAACAGTTGGCATTTT. Its protein reads: CASKLNSWHF.